A single T cell receptor beta chain is shown here with its context. This sample stems from a study of identifying expanded T cells in peripheral blood. Produced via immunoSEQ multiplex PCR; TCRdb's table is partial and in-frame only. The repertoire has around 60,000 clones, approximately 82% of them found once; the top ten carry about 18%. Sequenced input: blood. The receptor was derived from a person aged 18 to 69 in good health.

DNA for the CDR3: TGCGCCAGCAGCCAAGGCCCCGGGACAGCCTCCTACGAGCAGTACTTC. It encodes CASSQGPGTASYEQYF. The rearrangement links TRBV4-1 to TRBJ2-7; 7 bases match TRBD1. The CDR3 totals 16 residues. Germline assignment: CDR1 MGHRA and CDR2 YSYEKL. Trimming cost V 1 base and J 0 bases; bases outside gene matches: 6.